Many counts were recorded for the clone carrying this TCR beta chain. Mismatch with germline at one junction end may stem from a read error. Germline-derived CDR1 and CDR2 are MNHNS and SASEGT. This CDR3 comprises 11 residues. The data were obtained in a study of Graves' ophthalmopathy and Graves' hyperthyroidism. At the level of the study: Ahead of any treatment, peripheral blood was obtained at the initial diagnosis.

RNA served as the template for amplifying TCR beta CDR3 regions. HTBI primers served in a first-round RT-PCR, which a second-round multiplex PCR followed. TCRdb analysed the multiplex PCR reads with MiXCR anew, one entry per CDR3 protein. Of about 220,000 distinct CDR3 sequences in the sample, roughly 21% were seen once. This receptor was taken from a woman aged 50 to 60 with Graves' ophthalmopathy. This chain uses TRBV6-1 with TRBJ1-3, with D perhaps matching TRBD1 (5 bases). Sequenced sample: peripheral blood. The CDR3 sequence: CASGVGNTIYF. Written as DNA, the CDR3 is TGCGCGTCGGGGGTAGGAAACACCATATATTTT.